Detailed here is one T cell receptor beta chain. Its antigen is unknown. Per-nucleotide qualities are absent, and no much larger clonotype sits a single base away. The data originate from a study of T cells in pancreatic ductal adenocarcinoma (dated by TCRdb to the late 2010s). Looking at the study overall: Surgically resected pancreatic ductal adenocarcinoma specimens were analyzed for the quantity, spatial distribution, and characteristics of both suppressive cells and tumor-infiltrating CD8+ T cells, an effort aimed at clarifying the adaptive T-cell response occurring naturally.

The CDR3 goes from the cysteine to the phenylalanine over 13 residues. The only DNA kept is the CDR3, 39 bases in frame from the first base. For CDR1 and CDR2, the germline V gene lists SQVTM and ANQGSEA. The trim is 7 bases for V and 2 bases for J, with a gap of 12 bases between the germline ends. TCR beta CDR3 regions were amplified from genomic DNA using the immunoSEQ hsTCRB kit. High-throughput TRB CDR3 sequencing was performed on an Illumina HiSeq system. In the paper's pipeline: Sequencing reads were analyzed with the immunoSEQ software, and nonproductive sequences with premature stops or frame-shifts were excluded. To calculate repertoire clonality, Shannon entropy was normalized by log2 of the number of unique productive sequences, and that value was subtracted from one. TCRdb retrieved this table from immuneACCESS and kept in-frame rearrangements only. Not all clones are present; in checked studies, unresolved V genes account for under half, and no reason is known for the remainder. Clone size and the V and J calls come from that table; the DNA yielded D and trimming. The sample records 31,000 or so clones, more than 90% of which are singletons. Together, the top ten hold roughly 2.2% of the sample.

Summary of the overall study and its limitations: There was no significant difference in T-cell clonality between tumor and blood, where mean clonality was about 0.11 for tumors and just over 0.07 for blood. Comparisons of clonality between tumor and blood may be biased toward lower diversity because tumors are enriched in CD45RO+ effector T cells rather than naive T cells. More total productive templates and around 8.1-fold more unique clonotypes were found in blood samples than in tumor samples. Because most pancreatic cancer patients present with inoperable disease, the resected cohort was biased toward the minority with early-stage disease.

Pancreatic ductal adenocarcinoma patients who had undergone surgery without neoadjuvant therapy were selected. Peripheral blood was collected in heparin tubes, from which PBMCs were isolated by histopaque density gradient and cryopreserved in around 11% DMSO. The DNeasy Blood and Tissue Kit, with Proteinase K and RNase treatment, was used to extract genomic DNA from roughly seven PBMC specimens and fewer than ten flash-frozen tumor specimens. Input material: PBMCs. The receptor was derived from a human donor with pancreatic ductal adenocarcinoma. The chain employs TRBV29-1 and TRBJ2-1; no D gene call is confident. CDR3 sequence: CSAVLTTYNEQFF. The nucleotides are TGCAGCGCCGTCCTTACAACCTACAATGAGCAGTTCTTC.